These 13 T cell receptor beta chains came from one sample sequenced in a study of PD-L1 blockade in urothelial cancer. TCRdb's copy holds only in-frame clones and misses some; the assay was immunoSEQ multiplex PCR. This table holds approximately 24,000 clones, roughly nine tenths found once. The sample here was PBMCs, taken around atezolizumab (anti-PD-L1) treatment. These receptors were obtained from a man aged 50-59 years with urothelial cancer.

The chain employs TRBV9 and TRBJ2-7; 10 bases agree with TRBD2. Unmatched junction bases numbered 8, after V lost 4 bases and J lost 7 bases. The CDR3 runs to 14 residues. The germline CDR1 and CDR2 sequences are SGDLS and YYNGEE. CDR3 sequence (DNA): TGTGCCAGCAGCCCCAGCGGGGGGGCGGGTGAGCAGTACTTC. The encoded protein is CASSPSGGAGEQYF.

The V gene is TRBV6-4, the J gene TRBJ2-1; TRBD1 is a possible D gene (5 bases). The germline V and J ends were trimmed by 3 bases and 1 base, with 7 bases remaining between them. Germline CDR1 reads MRHNA; CDR2 reads SNTAGT. This CDR3 has 14 residues. The chain's CDR3 is CASSETASYNEQFF. The CDR3 bases are TGTGCCAGCAGTGAGACAGCTTCCTACAATGAGCAGTTCTTC.

Here the CDR3 reads CASSIWGRKGSTDTQYF. CDR3 sequence (DNA): TGTGCCAGTAGTATATGGGGGAGGAAGGGTAGCACAGATACGCAGTATTTT. This rearrangement joins TRBV19 to TRBJ2-3, with a weak D call TRBD2 (6 bases). Germline CDR1 reads LNHDA; CDR2 reads SQIVND (reference sequence). V was clipped by 2 bases and J by 0 bases, with 15 bases between them. The CDR3 consists of 17 residues.

The rearrangement joins TRBV7-8 to TRBJ2-7; 9 bases map to TRBD2. There are 15 residues in the CDR3. With V trimmed by 6 bases and J by 5 bases, 11 bases remained unmatched. Germline V lookup: CDR1 SGHVS, CDR2 FQNEAQ. The CDR3 spells CASRIGLAGFDEQYF. As DNA, the CDR3 is TGTGCCAGCAGGATAGGGCTAGCGGGATTCGACGAGCAGTACTTC.

V usage is TRBV20-1 and J usage is TRBJ1-4; D possibly corresponds to TRBD1 (6 bases). There are 11 residues in the CDR3. Germline V gene data show CDR1 as DFQATT and CDR2 as SNEGSKA (reference sequence). V was cut by 4 bases and J by 16 bases, with 16 bases left in between. The CDR3 region has the DNA TGCAGTGCTACTACAAACAGGGAAACGTTTTTT. Residues: CSATTNRETFF.

J is TRBJ1-5 and V is TRBV5-1; D is uncertain. Germline CDR1 SGHRS, CDR2 YFSETQ. The CDR3 contains 15 residues. V lost 0 bases and J 1 base, leaving 8 bases between the germline ends. The CDR3: CASSLDTGSNQPQHF. The CDR3 coding sequence is TGCGCCAGCAGCTTGGATACGGGAAGCAATCAGCCCCAGCATTTT.

This chain links TRBV7-8 with TRBJ1-1, with D possibly being TRBD1 (6 bases). The CDR3 length is 14 residues. The V gene lost 5 bases and the J gene lost 0 bases, with 10 bases spanning the gap. Germline V gene sequence: CDR1 SGHVS, CDR2 FQNEAQ. CDR3 nucleotide sequence: TGTGCCAGCAGCAGTAGGACAGTGAACACTGAAGCTTTCTTT. Translated, it gives CASSSRTVNTEAFF.

The chain recombines TRBV25-1 with TRBJ2-5; no reliable D call. V lost 3 bases, J lost 5 bases, and 10 bases lay in between. In germline, CDR1 is MGHDK, CDR2 SYGVNS. The CDR3 spans 13 residues. The DNA for the CDR3 is TGTGCCAGCAGTGATCGGGTGCACGAGACCCAGTACTTC. Protein sequence: CASSDRVHETQYF.

The rearrangement joins TRBV29-1 to TRBJ2-2; TRBD1 is a possible D gene (6 bases). The ends were cut back, 0 bases at V and 4 bases at J, with 9 bases in the middle. Germline values: CDR1 SQVTM, CDR2 ANQGSEA. This CDR3 comprises 14 residues. The CDR3: CSVEDGRGTGELFF. The CDR3, as DNA: TGCAGCGTTGAAGATGGCAGGGGCACCGGGGAGCTGTTTTTT.

This chain connects TRBV5-4 to TRBJ2-1, with D perhaps matching TRBD2 (7 bases). The CDR3 has 14 amino acids. Trimming stripped 7 bases from V and 2 bases from J, with 13 bases between. Germline V lookup: CDR1 SGHNT, CDR2 YYREEE (reference sequence). The CDR3 loop reads CASLGGRAYNEQFF. The CDR3 DNA follows: TGTGCCAGCTTAGGGGGGAGGGCCTACAATGAGCAGTTCTTC.

This sequence joins TRBV5-1 and TRBJ2-3; 9 bases map to TRBD1. V lost 4 bases to trimming and J lost 4 bases; unmatched junction nucleotides: 7. The CDR3 length is 15 residues. The germline gives CDR1 SGHRS, CDR2 YFSETQ. CDR3 nucleotides: TGCGCCAGCAGCCCGGCGGGACAGGGTGCAGATACGCAGTATTTT. The encoded protein is CASSPAGQGADTQYF.

V and J are TRBV11-3 and TRBJ2-5, with D possibly TRBD2 on 5 matching bases. Trimming stripped 1 base from V and 5 bases from J, with 14 bases between. This CDR3 has 15 residues. CDR1 SGHNT and CDR2 YENEEA come from the germline V gene. In nucleotides, the CDR3 is TGTGCCAGCAGCTTAGGGTTCTCGGAGGTCGAGACCCAGTACTTC. Protein: CASSLGFSEVETQYF.

This chain uses TRBV4-3 with TRBJ2-1; the match to TRBD2 covers 11 bases. This CDR3 spans 16 amino acids. From germline, CDR1 is LGHNA and CDR2 YSLEER. V dropped 1 base and J dropped 6; count of bases not matched to a gene: 5. CDR3 coding DNA: TGCGCCAGCAGCCAAGGCTTTAGCGGGAGGGCCAATGAGCAGTTCTTC. It specifies CASSQGFSGRANEQFF.